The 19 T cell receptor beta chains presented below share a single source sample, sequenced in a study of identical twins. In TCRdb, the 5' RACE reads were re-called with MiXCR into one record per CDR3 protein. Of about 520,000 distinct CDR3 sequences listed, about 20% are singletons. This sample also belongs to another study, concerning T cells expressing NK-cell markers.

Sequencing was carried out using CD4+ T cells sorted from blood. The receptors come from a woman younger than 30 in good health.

The CDR3 sequence: CASRRRTSRLHEQYF. The CDR3 coding sequence is TGTGCCAGCAGGCGACGGACTAGCAGGCTCCACGAGCAGTACTTC. The chain joins TRBV6-1 to TRBJ2-7, with 8 bases aligning to TRBD2. J gave up 5 bases and V 6 bases, and 12 bases lay outside the gene matches. The CDR3 has 15 residues. The germline CDR1 and CDR2 sequences are MNHNS and SASEGT.

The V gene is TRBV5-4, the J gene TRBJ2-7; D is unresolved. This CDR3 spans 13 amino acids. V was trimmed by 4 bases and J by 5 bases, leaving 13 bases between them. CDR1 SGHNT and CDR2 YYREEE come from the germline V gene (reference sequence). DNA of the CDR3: TGTGCCAGCAGCCCCTCTTTCCTACACGAGCAGTACTTC. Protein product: CASSPSFLHEQYF.

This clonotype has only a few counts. The CDR3 sequence is CASRRQGPYEQYF. The DNA for the CDR3 is TGTGCCAGCAGGCGACAGGGCCCCTACGAGCAGTACTTC. The rearrangement joins TRBV5-7 to TRBJ2-7; 7 bases map to TRBD1. TRBV5-7 is flagged as an ORF with uncertain function. The CDR3 loop spans 13 amino acids. V lost 5 bases and J lost 2; bases outside the gene matches: 4.

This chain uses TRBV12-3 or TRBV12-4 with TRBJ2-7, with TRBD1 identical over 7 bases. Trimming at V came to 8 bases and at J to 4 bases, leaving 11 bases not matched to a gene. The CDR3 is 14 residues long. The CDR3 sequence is CASGPMGQTYEQYF. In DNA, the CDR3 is TGTGCCAGCGGACCTATGGGACAGACGTACGAGCAGTACTTC.

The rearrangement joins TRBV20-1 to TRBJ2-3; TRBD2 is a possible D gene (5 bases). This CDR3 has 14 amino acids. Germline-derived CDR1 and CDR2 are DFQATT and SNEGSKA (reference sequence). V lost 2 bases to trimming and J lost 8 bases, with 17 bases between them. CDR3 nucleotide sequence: TGCAGTGCTAGACTTGGCGGGCCAAAGCTTACGCAGTATTTT. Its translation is CSARLGGPKLTQYF.

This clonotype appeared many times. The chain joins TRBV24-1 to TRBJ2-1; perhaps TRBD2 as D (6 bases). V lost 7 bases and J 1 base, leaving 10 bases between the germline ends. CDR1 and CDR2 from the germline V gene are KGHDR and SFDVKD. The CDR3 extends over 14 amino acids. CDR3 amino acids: CATSDGGSYNEQFF. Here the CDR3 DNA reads TGTGCCACCAGCGATGGGGGGTCCTACAATGAGCAGTTCTTC.

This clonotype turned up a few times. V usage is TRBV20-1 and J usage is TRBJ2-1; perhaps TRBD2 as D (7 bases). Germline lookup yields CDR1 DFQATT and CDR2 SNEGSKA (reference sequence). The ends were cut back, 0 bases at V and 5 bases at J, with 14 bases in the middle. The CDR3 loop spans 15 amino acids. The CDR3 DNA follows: TGCAGTGCTAGAGAGCCGGGGGGCGTGAACAATGAGCAGTTCTTC. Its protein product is CSAREPGGVNNEQFF.

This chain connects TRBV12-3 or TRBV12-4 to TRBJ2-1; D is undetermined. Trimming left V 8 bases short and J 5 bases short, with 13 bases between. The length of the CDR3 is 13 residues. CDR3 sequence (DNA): TGTGCCAGCGGGATCCCTCTTAACAATGAGCAGTTCTTC. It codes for CASGIPLNNEQFF.

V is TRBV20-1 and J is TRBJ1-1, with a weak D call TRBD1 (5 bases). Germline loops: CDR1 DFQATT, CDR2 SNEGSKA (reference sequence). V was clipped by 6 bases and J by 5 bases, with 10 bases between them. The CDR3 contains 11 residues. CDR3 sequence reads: CSAKRTTEAFF. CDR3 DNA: TGCAGTGCCAAGAGGACAACTGAAGCTTTCTTT.

As DNA, the CDR3 is TGCAGTACATACGGGGTACCCTATGGCTACACCTTC. Encoded protein: CSTYGVPYGYTF. The J gene is TRBJ1-2, the V gene TRBV20-1; D unresolved. The germline V gene has CDR1 DFQATT and CDR2 SNEGSKA (reference sequence). Trimming pared 8 bases from V and 4 bases from J, leaving 14 bases between. The CDR3 is 12 residues long.

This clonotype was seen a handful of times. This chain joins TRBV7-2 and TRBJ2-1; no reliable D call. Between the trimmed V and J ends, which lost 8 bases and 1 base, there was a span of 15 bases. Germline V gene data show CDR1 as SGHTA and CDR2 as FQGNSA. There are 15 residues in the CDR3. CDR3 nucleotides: TGTGCCAGCCAACTCGGCCCCCTGTCCTACAATGAGCAGTTCTTC. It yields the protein CASQLGPLSYNEQFF.

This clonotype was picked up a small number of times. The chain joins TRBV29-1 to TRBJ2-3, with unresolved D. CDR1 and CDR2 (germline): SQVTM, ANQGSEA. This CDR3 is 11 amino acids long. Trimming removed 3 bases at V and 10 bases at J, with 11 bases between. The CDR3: CSVEQGYSQYF. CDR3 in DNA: TGCAGCGTTGAGCAAGGGTATTCGCAGTATTTT.

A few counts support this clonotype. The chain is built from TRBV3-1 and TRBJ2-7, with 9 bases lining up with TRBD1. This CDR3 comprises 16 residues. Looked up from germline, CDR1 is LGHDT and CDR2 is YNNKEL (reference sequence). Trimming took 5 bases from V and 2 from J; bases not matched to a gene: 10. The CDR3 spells CASSSTFRQGAYEQYF. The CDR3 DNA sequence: TGTGCCAGCAGCAGTACCTTTCGACAGGGGGCCTACGAGCAGTACTTC.

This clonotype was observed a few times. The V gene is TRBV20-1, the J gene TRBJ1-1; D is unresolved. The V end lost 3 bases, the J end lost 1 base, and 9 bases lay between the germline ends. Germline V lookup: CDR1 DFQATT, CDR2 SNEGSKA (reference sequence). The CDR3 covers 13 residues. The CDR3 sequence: CSAREDPNTEAFF. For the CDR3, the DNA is TGCAGTGCTAGGGAGGACCCGAACACTGAAGCTTTCTTT.

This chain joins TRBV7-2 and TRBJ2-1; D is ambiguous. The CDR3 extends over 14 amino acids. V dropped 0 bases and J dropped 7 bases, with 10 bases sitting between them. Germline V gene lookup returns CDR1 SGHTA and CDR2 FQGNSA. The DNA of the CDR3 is TGTGCCAGCAGCTTAGCCGTGGGGTGGAATGAGCAGTTCTTC. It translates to CASSLAVGWNEQFF.

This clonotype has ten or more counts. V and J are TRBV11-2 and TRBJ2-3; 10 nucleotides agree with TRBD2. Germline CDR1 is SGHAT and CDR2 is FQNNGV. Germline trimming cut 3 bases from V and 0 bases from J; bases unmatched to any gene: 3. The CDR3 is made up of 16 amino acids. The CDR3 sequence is CASSFLAGASTDTQYF. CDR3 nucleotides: TGTGCCAGCAGCTTCCTAGCGGGGGCTAGCACAGATACGCAGTATTTT.

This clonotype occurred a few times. CDR3 in DNA: TGCAGCGCCCGGGGGCAGGGGAACACCGGGGAGCTGTTTTTT. Its protein is CSARGQGNTGELFF. This rearrangement joins TRBV29-1 to TRBJ2-2, with D perhaps assigned TRBD1 or TRBD2 (6 bases each). Trimming left V 7 bases short and J 1 base short, with 13 bases between. Germline assignment: CDR1 SQVTM and CDR2 ANQGSEA. The CDR3 runs to 14 residues.

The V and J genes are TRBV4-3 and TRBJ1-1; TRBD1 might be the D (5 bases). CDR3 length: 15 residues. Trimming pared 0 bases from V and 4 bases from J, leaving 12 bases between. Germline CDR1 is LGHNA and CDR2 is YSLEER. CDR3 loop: CASSQDRQFSTEAFF. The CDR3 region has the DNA TGCGCCAGCAGCCAAGATCGACAGTTCTCCACTGAAGCTTTCTTT.

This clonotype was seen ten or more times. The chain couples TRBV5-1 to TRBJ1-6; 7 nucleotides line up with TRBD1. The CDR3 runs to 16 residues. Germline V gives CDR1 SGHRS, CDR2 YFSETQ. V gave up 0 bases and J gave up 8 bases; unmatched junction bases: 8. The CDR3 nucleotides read TGCGCCAGCAGCTTGGGACAGGGAAAGGAGGATTCACCCCTCCACTTT. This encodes CASSLGQGKEDSPLHF.